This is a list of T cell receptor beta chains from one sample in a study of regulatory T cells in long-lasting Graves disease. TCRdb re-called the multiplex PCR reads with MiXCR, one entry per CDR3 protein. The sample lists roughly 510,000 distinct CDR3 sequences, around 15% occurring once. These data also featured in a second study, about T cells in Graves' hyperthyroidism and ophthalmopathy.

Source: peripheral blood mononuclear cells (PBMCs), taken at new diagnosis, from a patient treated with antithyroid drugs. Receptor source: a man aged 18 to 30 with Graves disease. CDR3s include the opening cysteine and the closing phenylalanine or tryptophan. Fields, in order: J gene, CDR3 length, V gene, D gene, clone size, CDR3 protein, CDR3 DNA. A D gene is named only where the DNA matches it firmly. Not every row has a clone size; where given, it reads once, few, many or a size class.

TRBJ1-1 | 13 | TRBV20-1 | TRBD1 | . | CSARDTQGAFAFF | TGCAGTGCTAGAGACACACAGGGGGCGTTTGCTTTCTTT
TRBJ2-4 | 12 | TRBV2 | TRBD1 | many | CASLGTALLQYF | TGTGCCAGCCTCGGGACAGCTCTGCTTCAGTACTTC
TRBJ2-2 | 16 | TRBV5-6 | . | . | CASSFSGSRNTGELFF | TGTGCCAGCAGCTTTAGTGGGAGTCGGAACACCGGGGAGCTGTTTTTT
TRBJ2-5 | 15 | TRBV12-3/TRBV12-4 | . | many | CASSSELTGLETQYF | TGTGCCAGCAGTTCAGAGCTCACAGGGCTCGAGACCCAGTACTTC
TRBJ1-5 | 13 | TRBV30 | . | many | CAWSAQGNQPQHF | TGTGCCTGGAGTGCACAGGGAAATCAGCCCCAGCATTTT
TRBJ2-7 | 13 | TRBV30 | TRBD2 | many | CAWSRSGTTEQYF | TGTGCCTGGAGCCGATCAGGGACTACCGAGCAGTACTTC
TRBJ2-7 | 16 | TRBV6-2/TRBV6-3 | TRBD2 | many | CASSYGFPSGTYEQYF | TGTGCCAGCAGTTACGGATTCCCTAGCGGGACCTACGAGCAGTACTTC
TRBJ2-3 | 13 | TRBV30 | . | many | CAFHRKSTDTQYF | TGTGCCTTCCACAGGAAGAGCACAGATACGCAGTATTTT
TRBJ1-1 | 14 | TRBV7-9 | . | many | CASSLARGNTEAFF | TGTGCCAGCAGTTTAGCCAGGGGGAACACTGAAGCTTTCTTT
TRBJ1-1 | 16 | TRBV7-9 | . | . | CASSLGGGGMNTEAFF | TGTGCCAGCAGCTTAGGGGGAGGTGGTATGAACACTGAAGCTTTCTTT
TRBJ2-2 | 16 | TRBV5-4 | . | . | CASSLMAQSNTGELFF | TGTGCCAGCAGCTTGATGGCCCAGTCGAACACCGGGGAGCTGTTTTTT
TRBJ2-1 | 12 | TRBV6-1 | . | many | CASRPANNEQFF | TGTGCCAGCAGGCCCGCGAACAATGAGCAGTTCTTC
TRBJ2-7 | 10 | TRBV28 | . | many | CATGDYEQYF | TGTGCCACCGGGGATTACGAGCAGTACTTC
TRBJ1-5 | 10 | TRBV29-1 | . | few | CSVEGQPQHF | TGCAGCGTTGAAGGACAGCCCCAGCATTTT
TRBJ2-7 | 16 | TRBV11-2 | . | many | CASSSPGRTATYEQYF | TGTGCCAGCAGCTCCCCGGGACGGACAGCAACCTACGAGCAGTACTTC